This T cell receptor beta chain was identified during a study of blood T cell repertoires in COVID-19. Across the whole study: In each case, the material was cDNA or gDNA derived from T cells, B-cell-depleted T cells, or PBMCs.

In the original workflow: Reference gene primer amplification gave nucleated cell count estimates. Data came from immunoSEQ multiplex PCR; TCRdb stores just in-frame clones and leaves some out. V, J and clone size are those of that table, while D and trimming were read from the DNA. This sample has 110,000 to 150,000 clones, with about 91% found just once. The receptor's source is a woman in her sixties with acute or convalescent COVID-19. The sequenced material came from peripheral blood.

The CDR3 spells CASSSGQVLVYEQYF. For the CDR3, the DNA is TGTGCCAGCAGCTCGGGACAGGTTTTGGTCTACGAGCAGTACTTC. The chain couples TRBV5-6 to TRBJ2-7, with 8 bases identical to TRBD1. The CDR3 is made up of 15 amino acids. V trimming: 3 bases; J trimming: 3 bases; junction bases outside the gene matches: 8. Germline V lookup: CDR1 SGHDT, CDR2 YYEEEE.